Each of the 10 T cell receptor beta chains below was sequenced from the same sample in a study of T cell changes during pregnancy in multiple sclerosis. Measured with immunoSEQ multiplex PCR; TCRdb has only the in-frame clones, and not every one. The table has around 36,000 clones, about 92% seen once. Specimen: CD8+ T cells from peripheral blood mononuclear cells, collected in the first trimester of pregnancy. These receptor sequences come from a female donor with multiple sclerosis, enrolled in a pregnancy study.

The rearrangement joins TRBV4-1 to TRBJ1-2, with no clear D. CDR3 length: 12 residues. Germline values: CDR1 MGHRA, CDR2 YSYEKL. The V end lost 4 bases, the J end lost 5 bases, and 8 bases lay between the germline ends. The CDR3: CASSPGSYGYTF. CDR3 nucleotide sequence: TGCGCCAGCAGCCCAGGATCGTATGGCTACACCTTC.

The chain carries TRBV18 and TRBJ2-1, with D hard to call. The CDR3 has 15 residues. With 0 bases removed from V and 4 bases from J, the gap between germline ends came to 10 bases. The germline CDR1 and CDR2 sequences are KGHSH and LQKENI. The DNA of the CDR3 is TGTGCCAGCTCACCACCCCAGACACCTTACAATGAGCAGTTCTTC. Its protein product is CASSPPQTPYNEQFF.

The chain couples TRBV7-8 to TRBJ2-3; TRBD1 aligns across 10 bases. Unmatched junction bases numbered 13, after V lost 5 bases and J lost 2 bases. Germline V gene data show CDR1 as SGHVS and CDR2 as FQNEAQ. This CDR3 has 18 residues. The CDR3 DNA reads TGTGCCAGCAGCGCACCAGCGACAGGGGGCCCTCCCACAGATACGCAGTATTTT. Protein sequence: CASSAPATGGPPTDTQYF.

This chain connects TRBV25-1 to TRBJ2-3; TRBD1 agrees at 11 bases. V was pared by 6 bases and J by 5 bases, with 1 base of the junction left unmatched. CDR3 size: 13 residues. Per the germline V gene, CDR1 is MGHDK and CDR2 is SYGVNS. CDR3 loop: CASRGQGGDTQYF. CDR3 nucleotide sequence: TGTGCCAGCAGGGGACAGGGGGGAGATACGCAGTATTTT.

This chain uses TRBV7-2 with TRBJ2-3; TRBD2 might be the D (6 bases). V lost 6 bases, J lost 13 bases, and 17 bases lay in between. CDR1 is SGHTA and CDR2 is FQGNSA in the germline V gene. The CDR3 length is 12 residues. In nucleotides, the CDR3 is TGTGCCAGCAGTTACCCCGGGACTGCTAAGTATTTT. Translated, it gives CASSYPGTAKYF. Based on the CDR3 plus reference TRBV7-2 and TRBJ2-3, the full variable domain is GAGVSQSPSNKVTEKGKDVELRCDPISGHTALYWYRQSLGQGLEFLIYFQGNSAPDKSGLPSDRFSAERTGGSVSTLTIQRTQQEDSAVYLCASSYPGTAKYFGPGTRLTVL.

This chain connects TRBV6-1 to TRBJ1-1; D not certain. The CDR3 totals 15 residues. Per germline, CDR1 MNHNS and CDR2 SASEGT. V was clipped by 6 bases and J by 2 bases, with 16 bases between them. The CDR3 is CASSGGWQPNTEAFF. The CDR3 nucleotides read TGTGCCAGCAGCGGCGGGTGGCAGCCAAACACTGAAGCTTTCTTT.

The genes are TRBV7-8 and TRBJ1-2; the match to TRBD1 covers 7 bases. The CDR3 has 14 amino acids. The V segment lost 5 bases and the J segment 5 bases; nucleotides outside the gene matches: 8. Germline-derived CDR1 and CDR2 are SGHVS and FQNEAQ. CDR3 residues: CASSRGTAVYGYTF. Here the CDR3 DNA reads TGTGCCAGCAGCCGAGGGACAGCTGTTTATGGCTACACCTTC.

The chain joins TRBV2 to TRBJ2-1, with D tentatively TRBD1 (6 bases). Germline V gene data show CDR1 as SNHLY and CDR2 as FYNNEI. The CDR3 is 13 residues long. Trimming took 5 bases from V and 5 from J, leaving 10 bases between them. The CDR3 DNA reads TGTGCCAGCAGTCCCGGGACACACAATGAGCAGTTCTTC. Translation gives CASSPGTHNEQFF.

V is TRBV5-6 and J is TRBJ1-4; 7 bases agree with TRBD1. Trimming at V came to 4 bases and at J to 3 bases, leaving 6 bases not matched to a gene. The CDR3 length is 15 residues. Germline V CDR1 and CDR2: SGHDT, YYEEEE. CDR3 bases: TGTGCCAGCAGCCCGAGAGGGACAGCTAATGAAAAACTGTTTTTT. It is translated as CASSPRGTANEKLFF.

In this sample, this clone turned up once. The CDR3: CASSPSGTSTGELFF. Written as DNA, the CDR3 is TGCGCCAGCAGCCCCTCCGGGACTAGCACCGGGGAGCTGTTTTTT. The genes are TRBV5-1 and TRBJ2-2; 8 nucleotides line up with TRBD2. The V and J ends lost 4 bases and 4 bases, in that order; junction bases with no gene match: 6. Germline V gives CDR1 SGHRS, CDR2 YFSETQ. The CDR3 runs 15 residues.